A selection of T cell receptor beta chains follows, all from one sample in a study of liver allograft versus peripheral blood T cells. MiXCR was run by TCRdb on the reads, yielding one entry per CDR3 protein. Seen here are over 15,000 distinct CDR3 sequences, under 25% observed once, and the top ten hold about 13%. The receptors here all came from a human patient who had a liver transplant. The T cells may come from the graft donor. Each CDR3 is given with its conserved first and last residue. The D gene is left open where the match is weak. Clone size is not always given. Where it is, it says once, few, many or a class for expanded clones.

clone size | J gene | V gene | D gene | CDR3 DNA | CDR3 protein
few | TRBJ2-3 | TRBV15 | TRBD2 | TGTGCCACCAGCAGATCCTTCGGGACCCCCCCAGCGGGGTACACAGATACGCAGTATTTT | CATSRSFGTPPAGYTDTQYF
many | TRBJ2-2 | TRBV24-1 | . | TGTGCCACCAGTGCACAAGGGTGGGCCGGGGAGCTGTTTTTT | CATSAQGWAGELFF
many | TRBJ1-2 | TRBV7-2 | . | TGTGCCAGCAGCTTAATAGGGACGGGTAACACCTTC | CASSLIGTGNTF
medium-sized | TRBJ1-1 | TRBV6-6 | . | TGTGCCAGTCAGATTTTGAACACTGAAGCTTTCTTT | CASQILNTEAFF
few | TRBJ1-2 | TRBV29-1 | . | TGCAGCGTTGATGTCCAGGGTGTTGGCTACACCTTC | CSVDVQGVGYTF
medium-sized | TRBJ2-1 | TRBV29-1 | TRBD1 | TGCAGCGTTGTTAGGGACAGGGACAATGAGCAGTTCTTC | CSVVRDRDNEQFF
. | TRBJ1-1 | TRBV7-9 | . | TGTGCCAGCAGCTTAAAGCAGAACACTGAAGCTTTCTTT | CASSLKQNTEAFF
. | TRBJ1-1 | TRBV5-1 | . | TGCGCCAGCAGCGTAGGGCGACTGAACACTGAAGCTTTCTTT | CASSVGRLNTEAFF
many | TRBJ2-2 | TRBV27 | . | TGTGCCAGCAGTTTCGGGCAGACCGGGGAGCTGTTTTTT | CASSFGQTGELFF
. | TRBJ1-1 | TRBV14 | . | TGTGCCAGCAGCCAATTGGGCGGGGCTGCTCAGAACACTGAAGCTTTCTTT | CASSQLGGAAQNTEAFF
few | TRBJ2-2 | TRBV11-1 | . | TGTGCCAGCAGCTTACACGAGAACACCGGGGAGCTGTTTTTT | CASSLHENTGELFF
. | TRBJ1-2 | TRBV12-3/TRBV12-4 | . | TGTGCCAGCAGTCCCGGGGGCTATGGCTACACCTTC | CASSPGGYGYTF
. | TRBJ2-3 | TRBV30 | . | TGTGCCTGGAGTGATTACAGGGTAGGGACAGATACGCAGTATTTT | CAWSDYRVGTDTQYF
. | TRBJ2-7 | TRBV28 | . | TGTGCCAGCAGTCCGCCCCTAAATCACGAGCAGTACTTC | CASSPPLNHEQYF
. | TRBJ2-3 | TRBV6-2/TRBV6-3 | TRBD1 | TGTGCCAGCAGCCTACAGGGGAGCACAGATACGCAGTATTTT | CASSLQGSTDTQYF
few | TRBJ2-7 | TRBV11-2 | TRBD2 | TGTGCCAGCAGCTTAGATAAACTAGCGGGAGTAGAGGAGCAGTACTTC | CASSLDKLAGVEEQYF
many | TRBJ1-1 | TRBV6-6 | . | TGTGCCAGCAGTGCGACTACAGAGAACACTGAAGCTTTCTTT | CASSATTENTEAFF
many | TRBJ2-3 | TRBV18 | TRBD1 | TGTGCCAGCTCACCCAGGACAGGGTACACAGATACGCAGTATTTT | CASSPRTGYTDTQYF
medium-sized | TRBJ2-3 | TRBV6-6 | TRBD1 | TGTGCCAGCAGACCTCAATCCGGACAGGGGTCCACAGATACGCAGTATTTT | CASRPQSGQGSTDTQYF
medium-sized | TRBJ1-6 | TRBV7-2 | TRBD1 | TGTGCCAGCAGCCCGGTAGGGGGCAATAATTCACCCCTCCACTTT | CASSPVGGNNSPLHF
few | TRBJ2-2 | TRBV28 | TRBD1 | TGTGCCAGCAACGACAGGGTGGGCACCGGGGAGCTGTTTTTT | CASNDRVGTGELFF
. | TRBJ2-5 | TRBV27 | . | TGTGCCAGCAGTCCCGGGACCCAAGAGACCCAGTACTTC | CASSPGTQETQYF
few | TRBJ1-4 | TRBV9 | . | TGTGCCAGCAGCGTAGAAGGCGGTTTAAATGAAAAACTGTTTTTT | CASSVEGGLNEKLFF
many | TRBJ2-7 | TRBV27 | TRBD2 | TGTGCCAGCAGTTTATCGATGGGACGGCGGGGGGAGCAGTACTTC | CASSLSMGRRGEQYF
few | TRBJ2-3 | TRBV24-1 | TRBD2 | TGTGCCACCAGTGATGTTAGCGGGGGGTGGACAGATACGCAGTATTTT | CATSDVSGGWTDTQYF
. | TRBJ1-2 | TRBV10-3 | . | TGTGCCATCACAGAGGTTGGCTATGGCTACACCTTC | CAITEVGYGYTF
many | TRBJ1-2 | TRBV6-6 | TRBD1 | TGTGCCAGCAGTAAGACAGGGCTTAGGGGCTACACCTTC | CASSKTGLRGYTF
medium-sized | TRBJ1-1 | TRBV6-2/TRBV6-3 | . | TGTGCCAGCAGACCTTACAGTGCTCCTGGCACTGAAGCTTTCTTT | CASRPYSAPGTEAFF
medium-sized | TRBJ1-1 | TRBV28 | TRBD1 | TGTGCCAGCAGTATCCAGGACAGGGGCGGCGCTGAAGCTTTCTTT | CASSIQDRGGAEAFF
medium-sized | TRBJ1-2 | TRBV6-6 | . | TGTGCCAGAAACAGGACAGCCCACGACGAGGCTAACTATGGCTACACCTTC | CARNRTAHDEANYGYTF
. | TRBJ1-4 | TRBV19 | . | TGTGCCAGTAGGCCGGGACACCGCAATGAAAAACTGTTTTTT | CASRPGHRNEKLFF
. | TRBJ1-4 | TRBV25-1 | . | TGTGCCAGCAGTGATCGGGCCTTTGGGAGTGAAAAACTGTTTTTT | CASSDRAFGSEKLFF
few | TRBJ2-3 | TRBV10-3 | TRBD2 | TGTGCCATGGGAGGGTCCAATACAGATACGCAGTATTTT | CAMGGSNTDTQYF
many | TRBJ1-2 | TRBV6-2/TRBV6-3 | TRBD1 | TGTGCCAGCGGGACAGGGGACAGCTATGGCTACACCTTC | CASGTGDSYGYTF
few | TRBJ1-2 | TRBV27 | . | TGTGCCAGCAGTTTAGGGGAAAACTATGGCTACACCTTC | CASSLGENYGYTF
few | TRBJ1-3 | TRBV6-1 | . | TGTGCCAGCAGTGAGTTCTCTGGAAACACCATATATTTT | CASSEFSGNTIYF
few | TRBJ2-3 | TRBV11-3 | . | TGTGCCAGCAGCTTTGGGGTCTCAGATACGCAGTATTTT | CASSFGVSDTQYF
. | TRBJ1-2 | TRBV24-1 | . | TGTGCCACCAGCGCTGGAGAAATAGGGCCTGGCTACACCTTC | CATSAGEIGPGYTF
. | TRBJ1-4 | TRBV20-1 | . | TGCAGTGCTAGAGATGCGGGGCCCGGTTTCAATGAAAAACTGTTTTTT | CSARDAGPGFNEKLFF
. | TRBJ1-6 | TRBV20-1 | TRBD1 | TGCAGTGCGGGGACAGCGATCGCAAATTCACCCCTCCACTTT | CSAGTAIANSPLHF
. | TRBJ1-3 | TRBV6-1 | . | TGTGCCAGCAGTGAGAATCGGGGGTTCTCTGGAAACACCATATATTTT | CASSENRGFSGNTIYF
. | TRBJ1-5 | TRBV6-1 | . | TGTGCCAGCAGTGCCGGGACAACCTGGGGCAATCAGCCCCAGCATTTT | CASSAGTTWGNQPQHF
few | TRBJ2-3 | TRBV12-3/TRBV12-4 | TRBD2 | TGTGCCAGCACCCAGGCTAGCGGCTGGGATACGCAGTATTTT | CASTQASGWDTQYF
many | TRBJ2-7 | TRBV24-1 | . | TGTGCCACCAGTGATCGGAGCTCCTACGAGCAGTACTTC | CATSDRSSYEQYF
few | TRBJ1-2 | TRBV28 | TRBD1 | TGTGCCAGCAGCCTGACAGGGGGCTTAAGGGGCTACACCTTC | CASSLTGGLRGYTF
few | TRBJ2-1 | TRBV7-2 | TRBD2 | TGTGCCAGCAGCTTAGATGGACTAGCGGGAGGACGGCAGTTCTTC | CASSLDGLAGGRQFF
. | TRBJ2-7 | TRBV29-1 | . | TGCAGCGTACTAACCGGACAGACAGAGAGACTCGCCTACGAGCAGTACTTC | CSVLTGQTERLAYEQYF
few | TRBJ2-3 | TRBV6-5 | TRBD1 | TGTGCCAGCAGGGGGACAGGGCGTACGCAGTATTTT | CASRGTGRTQYF